A selection of T cell receptor beta chains follows, all from one sample in a study of blood T cell repertoires in COVID-19. Some clones are missing from TCRdb's copy, which holds only in-frame ones; the method was immunoSEQ multiplex PCR. The table records around 200,000 clones, 75% to 85% of them present only once. The sequenced material came from peripheral blood. All receptors come from a woman aged 40 to 50 with COVID-19, enrolled during active disease. The CDR3 runs from the conserved cysteine through the conserved F or W. Fields, in order: V gene, CDR3 protein.

V gene: TRBV27
CDR3 protein: CASRHTQMNTEAFF

V gene: TRBV6-5
CDR3 protein: CASTPWGGLADTQYF

V gene: TRBV24-1
CDR3 protein: CATSDINRDYGYTF

V gene: TRBV12-3/TRBV12-4
CDR3 protein: CASSLWANTEAFF

V gene: TRBV9
CDR3 protein: CASSVGGGGAIGEQFF

V gene: TRBV12-3/TRBV12-4
CDR3 protein: CASSLGTRTEAFF

V gene: TRBV6-5
CDR3 protein: CASAQGRQPQHF

V gene: TRBV7-9
CDR3 protein: CASSSTSTRDTQYF

V gene: TRBV6-5
CDR3 protein: CASSQSSGRAEKLFF

V gene: TRBV30
CDR3 protein: CAGEYLGASGRIDTQYF

V gene: TRBV18
CDR3 protein: CASSPAGTGTYGYTF

V gene: TRBV30
CDR3 protein: CAWSGTYQETQYF

V gene: TRBV6-6
CDR3 protein: CASSYPNRVGNTEAFF

V gene: TRBV12-3/TRBV12-4
CDR3 protein: CASKWSISDEQFF

V gene: TRBV9
CDR3 protein: CASSASPRVEETQYF

V gene: TRBV3-1/TRBV3-2
CDR3 protein: CASSQKSGTYYGYTF

V gene: TRBV6-6
CDR3 protein: CASSYGNRGLNTEAFF

V gene: TRBV29-1
CDR3 protein: CSASYRDRGPRNTEAFF

V gene: TRBV7-2
CDR3 protein: CASSLAQGPDTQYF

V gene: TRBV29-1
CDR3 protein: CSVRDRGRGETQYF

V gene: TRBV27
CDR3 protein: CASSSLSGSFEQFF

V gene: TRBV6-2/TRBV6-3
CDR3 protein: CASSYINVEDRGVSNYGYTF

V gene: TRBV6-5
CDR3 protein: CASSFAARGLNTEAFF

V gene: TRBV3-1/TRBV3-2
CDR3 protein: CASGLLPGHDNSPLHF

V gene: TRBV28
CDR3 protein: CASSASGAGDTQYF

V gene: TRBV5-1
CDR3 protein: CASRSSRYEQYF

V gene: TRBV7-2
CDR3 protein: CASSRWGPPYEQYF

V gene: TRBV18
CDR3 protein: CASSPASDQETQYF

V gene: TRBV7-8
CDR3 protein: CASSGRDREIKKLFF

V gene: TRBV5-1
CDR3 protein: CASSRTSELGEQYF

V gene: TRBV6-6
CDR3 protein: CASSSTSASSKFF

V gene: TRBV7-9
CDR3 protein: CASSLRNEQFF

V gene: TRBV30
CDR3 protein: CAWSVGAGGPTDTQYF

V gene: TRBV6-5
CDR3 protein: CASSYRTGKPYEQYF

V gene: TRBV11-2
CDR3 protein: CASSLDGPGLVLTDTQYF

V gene: TRBV7-2
CDR3 protein: CASSLEGYALLGGGNEQFF